This TCR beta chain came from a study of blood T cells in healthy people across ages. Sample-barcoded 5' priming and a J-beta primer mix drove a second PCR of roughly 7 to 11 cycles. Each sample yielded at least 2.5 million CDR3-containing paired-end reads. TCRdb independently ran MiXCR on the 5' RACE reads; one entry per CDR3 protein. Of almost 300,000 distinct CDR3 sequences listed, 25% to 30% are singletons. This clonotype occurred a few times. The CDR3 sequence is 13 residues long. The V gene lost 1 base and the J gene lost 7 bases, with 10 bases spanning the gap. Germline V gives CDR1 MGHRA, CDR2 YSYEKL. Total RNA, at least 5.5 micrograms per sample, was extracted from PBMCs.

The sequence came from a woman between 65 and 79 years old in good health. The sample was blood. The chain has TRBV4-1 and TRBJ1-1; no definite D call. CDR3 bases: TGCGCCAGCAGCCAAGGGCCCATGGGTGAAGCTTTCTTT. This gives the protein CASSQGPMGEAFF.